The clone carrying this T cell receptor (beta chain) has just a few counts. As yet, its antigen is unknown. The data derive from a study of CD8+ T cells in alopecia areata. Study overall: Treated individuals took tofacitinib by mouth, 5 to 10 mg twice daily.

CDR3 size: 15 residues. From germline, CDR1 is SQVTM and CDR2 ANQGSEA. With 2 bases clipped from V and 2 bases from J, the junction kept 6 bases outside the gene matches. In each case, RNA was isolated and then reverse transcribed into cDNA as the sequencing template. TCRdb's copy holds only in-frame clones and misses some; the assay was immunoSEQ multiplex PCR. The sample lists under 85,000 clones; about half were seen once. Study-level results: Alopecia totalis/universalis scalp especially showed more expanded CD8+ clones than normal scalp. Patients displayed less clarity in TCR sharing than mice, a finding possibly related to HLA.

The rearrangement joins TRBV29-1 to TRBJ2-1; 7 nucleotides agree with TRBD2. The TCR was taken from a human donor with alopecia areata. The sequences come from CD8+ T cells sorted from blood, collected at week 0. This CDR3 reads CSVERGGATYNEQFF. Here the CDR3 DNA reads TGCAGCGTTGAACGGGGAGGGGCTACCTACAATGAGCAGTTCTTC.